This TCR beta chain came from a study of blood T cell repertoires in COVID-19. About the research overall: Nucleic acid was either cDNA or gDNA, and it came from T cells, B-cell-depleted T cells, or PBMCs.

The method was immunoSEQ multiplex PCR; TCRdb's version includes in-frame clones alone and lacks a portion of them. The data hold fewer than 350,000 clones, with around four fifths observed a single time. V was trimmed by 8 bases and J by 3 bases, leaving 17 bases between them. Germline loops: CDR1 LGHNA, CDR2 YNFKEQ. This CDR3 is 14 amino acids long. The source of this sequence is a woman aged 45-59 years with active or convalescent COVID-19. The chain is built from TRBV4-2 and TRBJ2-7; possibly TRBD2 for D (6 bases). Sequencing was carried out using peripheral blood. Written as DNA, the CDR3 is TGTGCCAGCGCAGTACGGGAGCTTGACTACGAGCAGTACTTC. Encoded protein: CASAVRELDYEQYF.